This T cell receptor beta chain was sequenced in a study of early T cells in non-severe SARS-CoV-2 infection. Individual cDNA molecules carried attached unique molecular identifiers. TCRdb ran MiXCR on the 5' RACE reads and lists one entry per CDR3 protein. The sample records about 30,000 distinct CDR3 sequences, 5% to 5.5% being singletons. The TCR originated in an adult who was a healthcare worker with PCR-confirmed SARS-CoV-2 infection or an uninfected control (not recorded which). What was sequenced was whole blood.

CDR3: CASSSGGARTDTQYF. The CDR3 region has the DNA TGTGCCAGCAGCTCCGGGGGGGCCAGGACAGATACGCAGTATTTT. The chain couples TRBV11-3 to TRBJ2-3; 8 bases line up with TRBD2. Germline loops: CDR1 SGHNT, CDR2 YENEEA. CDR3 length: 15 residues. Trimming took 4 bases from V and 3 from J; bases not matched to a gene: 6.